A single sample is the source of the 6 T cell receptor beta chains below, sequenced in a study of CD8+ T cells in alopecia areata. RNA extraction was followed by reverse transcription into cDNA, which acted as the sequencing template. Here immunoSEQ multiplex PCR was the method, and the copy in TCRdb shows in-frame clones only, minus some. The table lists about 200,000 clones, roughly three fifths of them singletons, with over 4% in the top ten. Sequencing input: CD8+ T cells sorted from blood. Receptor source: a human donor in good health.

Concerning this clone: Other DNA sequences in this sample translate to the same CDR3. CDR3 nucleotide sequence: TGTGCCAGCAGTTCGGGGAACACTGAAGCTTTCTTT. It yields the protein CASSSGNTEAFF. The chain carries TRBV5-6 and TRBJ1-1; D is uncertain. CDR3 length equals 12 residues. Germline CDR1 reads SGHDT; CDR2 reads YYEEEE. Trimming pared 5 bases from V and 1 base from J, leaving 6 bases between.

This sequence joins TRBV19 and TRBJ1-5, with 7 bases aligning to TRBD1. Per germline, CDR1 LNHDA and CDR2 SQIVND (reference sequence). The CDR3 is 15 amino acids. Trimming cost V 9 bases and J 0 bases; bases outside gene matches: 8. This chain's CDR3 is CASTIQGFSNQPQHF. In DNA, the CDR3 is TGTGCCAGCACAATACAGGGGTTTAGCAATCAGCCCCAGCATTTT.

The chain links TRBV7-8 to TRBJ1-2; 8 bases fit TRBD1. Looked up from germline, CDR1 is SGHVS and CDR2 is FQNEAQ. Trimming at V came to 3 bases and at J to 2 bases, leaving 11 bases not matched to a gene. The CDR3 is 17 residues long. CDR3 loop: CASSFPGTGMSNYGYTF. Here the CDR3 DNA reads TGTGCCAGCAGCTTCCCCGGGACAGGAATGTCCAACTATGGCTACACCTTC.

The chain couples TRBV6-5 to TRBJ1-2; 9 positions match TRBD1. The CDR3 sequence is 13 residues long. Trimming took 7 bases from V and 8 from J; bases not matched to a gene: 8. Germline-derived CDR1 and CDR2 are MNHEY and SVGAGI. Here the CDR3 DNA reads TGTGCCAGCACCACGGGGACAGGGATCGGCTACACCTTC. Protein: CASTTGTGIGYTF.

The chain is built from TRBV27 and TRBJ2-1; 7 bases are shared with TRBD1. In germline, CDR1 is MNHEY, CDR2 SMNVEV (reference sequence). CDR3 length: 16 residues. V shed 6 bases and J 0 bases; nucleotides not matched to a gene: 8. The CDR3 nucleotides are TGTGCCAGCAGACCATCGACAGGGAACTCCTACAATGAGCAGTTCTTC. It yields the protein CASRPSTGNSYNEQFF.

The V gene is TRBV19, the J gene TRBJ2-4; 8 nucleotides align to TRBD1. The germline V gene has CDR1 LNHDA and CDR2 SQIVND (reference sequence). V gave up 3 bases and J gave up 6 bases; unmatched junction bases: 1. This CDR3 is built from 13 residues. CDR3 in DNA: TGTGCCAGTAGTATCGGACAGGGAAACATTCAGTACTTC. As protein: CASSIGQGNIQYF.